This T cell receptor (beta chain) derives from a study of T-cell reconstitution after alpha-beta-depleted transplantation in children. Using unique molecular identifiers, the investigators prepared the TCRbeta library. In TCRdb, the PCR reads were re-called with MiXCR into one record per CDR3 protein. This repertoire shows around 960,000 distinct CDR3 sequences, roughly 29% found once; its top ten account for over 25%. Points from the study as a whole: Some patients' high day-60 TCRbeta diversity was attributed to recipient cells surviving conditioning.

On this clonotype: Antigen: not known.

Trimming removed 0 bases from V and 1 base from J, with 15 bases in between. In germline, CDR1 is SGHRS, CDR2 YFSETQ. CDR3 length: 17 amino acids. This sequence joins TRBV5-1 and TRBJ2-3; a weak D match, TRBD1 (6 bases). Sequenced here: PBMCs, mostly from graft donor cells, sampled 360 days after TCRalphabeta/CD19-depleted stem cell transplant. This receptor was obtained from a boy less than two years old who had a stem cell transplant for SCID, so the T cells may come from the graft donor. CDR3 residues: CASSLALGARGTDTQYF. CDR3 nucleotides: TGCGCCAGCAGCTTGGCGCTGGGGGCGCGGGGCACAGATACGCAGTATTTT.